The clone carrying this T cell receptor beta chain was recorded at least ten times. This record comes from a study of metastatic and nonmetastatic thyroid tumors. Overall study context: Repertoires of blood and of tissue (tumor or nodule) from malignant and benign thyroid patients were compared.

CDR1 SGHTA and CDR2 FQGTGA come from the germline V gene. This CDR3 region has 13 residues. V was pared by 3 bases and J by 3 bases, with 8 bases between. Patients underwent thyroid surgery, and none had received any treatment before it. Original processing methods: CDR3 was compared across clinicopathological groups, and the resulting differences were used to build a distant-metastasis classifier for papillary thyroid cancer. TCRdb reprocessed the PCR reads using MiXCR. The V and J calls shown here were made by TCRdb, not taken from the authors' results. The sample yields 64,000 or so clones, 15% to 20% seen once.

What was sequenced was blood. The TCR comes from a male donor with papillary thyroid cancer or a benign thyroid nodule (not recorded which). Some clones in this sample may be carry-over from other donors' samples. The genes are TRBV7-3 and TRBJ1-1, with a possible D match to TRBD1 (6 bases). Here the CDR3 reads CASSFYRDTEAFF. In DNA form, the CDR3 reads TGTGCCAGCAGCTTCTACAGGGACACTGAAGCTTTCTTT. The full variable domain, with the rest looked up from reference TRBV7-3 and TRBJ1-1, is GAGVSQTPSNKVTEKGKYVELRCDPISGHTALYWYRQSLGQGPEFLIYFQGTGAADDSGLPNDRFFAVRPEGSVSTLKIQRTERGDSAVYLCASSFYRDTEAFFGQGTRLTVV.